What follows is one T cell receptor beta chain and its context. The antigen is not known. This entry belongs to a study of T cell responses to AZD1222 COVID-19 vaccine. Across the study: Investigators merged groups given second doses at roughly 4 or roughly 12 weeks. Findings and caveats of the study: The donors showed a predominance of white British ancestry and of females, with possible underestimation of clonal diversity. Researchers report vaccine-associated CD4 TCRs spanning spike, with dominance at 160-218 and 743-854.

Profiled with immunoSEQ multiplex PCR; TCRdb holds only in-frame clones, not every one. The sample has 110,000 to 150,000 clones; less than 95% are singletons. Sequences were derived from peripheral blood, sampled on day 0 of AZD1222 vaccination. The clonotype comes from an adult in good health.

As DNA, the CDR3 is TGTGCCAGCTCACCGAGAGAGACCCAGTACTTC. Translating it yields CASSPRETQYF. The chain combines TRBV18 with TRBJ2-5; unclear D gene. In germline, CDR1 is KGHSH, CDR2 LQKENI. The CDR3 runs 11 residues. The V and J ends lost 3 bases and 4 bases respectively, with 3 bases between them. The whole variable domain, remainder taken from reference TRBV18 and TRBJ2-5, is NAGVMQNPRHLVRRRGQEARLRCSPMKGHSHVYWYRQLPEEGLKFMVYLQKENIIDESGMPKERFSAEFPKEGPSILRIQQVVRGDSAAYFCASSPRETQYFGPGTRLLVL.